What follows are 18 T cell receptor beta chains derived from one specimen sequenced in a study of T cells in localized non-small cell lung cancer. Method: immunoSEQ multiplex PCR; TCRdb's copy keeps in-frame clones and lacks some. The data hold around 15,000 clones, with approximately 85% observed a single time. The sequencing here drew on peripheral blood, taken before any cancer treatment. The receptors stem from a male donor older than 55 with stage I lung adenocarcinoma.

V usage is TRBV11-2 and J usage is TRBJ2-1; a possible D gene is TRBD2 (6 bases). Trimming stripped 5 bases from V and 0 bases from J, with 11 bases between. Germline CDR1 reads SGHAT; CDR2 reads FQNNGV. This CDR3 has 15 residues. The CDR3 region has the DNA TGTGCCAGCAGCGTCGACGGGAGCTCCTACAATGAGCAGTTCTTC. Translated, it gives CASSVDGSSYNEQFF.

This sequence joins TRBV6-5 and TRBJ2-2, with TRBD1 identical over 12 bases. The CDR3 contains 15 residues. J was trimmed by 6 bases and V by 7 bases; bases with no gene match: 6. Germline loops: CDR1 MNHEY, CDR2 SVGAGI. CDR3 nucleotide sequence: TGTGCCAGCACTAGGGACAGGGGGCATGCCGGGGAGCTGTTTTTT. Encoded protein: CASTRDRGHAGELFF.

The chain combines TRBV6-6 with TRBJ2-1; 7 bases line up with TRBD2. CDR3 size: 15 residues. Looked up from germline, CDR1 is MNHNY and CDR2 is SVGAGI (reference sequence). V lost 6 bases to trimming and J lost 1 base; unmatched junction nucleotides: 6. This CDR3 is CASSLLATSYNEQFF. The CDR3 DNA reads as TGTGCCAGCAGCCTACTAGCGACTTCCTACAATGAGCAGTTCTTC.

The CDR3 is CASSGGTERTDTQYF. The CDR3 DNA reads TGTGCCAGCAGTGGAGGGACAGAGCGCACAGATACGCAGTATTTT. J is TRBJ2-3 and V is TRBV6-1; 7 bases fit TRBD1. The ends lost 4 bases at V and 1 base at J; junction bases unmatched: 5. This CDR3 has 15 residues. CDR1 and CDR2 (germline): MNHNS, SASEGT.

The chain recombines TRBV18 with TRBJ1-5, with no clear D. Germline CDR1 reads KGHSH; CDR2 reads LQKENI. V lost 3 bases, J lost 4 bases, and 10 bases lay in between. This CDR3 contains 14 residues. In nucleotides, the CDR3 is TGTGCCAGCTCACCCGAGGCACTTAATCAGCCCCAGCATTTT. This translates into CASSPEALNQPQHF.

The CDR3 reads CASAGRDTDTQYF. The CDR3 nucleotides are TGTGCCAGCGCCGGTAGGGACACAGATACGCAGTATTTT. V is TRBV7-2 and J is TRBJ2-3, with D unclear. CDR3 size: 13 residues. The germline CDR1 and CDR2 sequences are SGHTA and FQGNSA. Trimming took 8 bases from V and 2 from J, leaving 11 bases between them.

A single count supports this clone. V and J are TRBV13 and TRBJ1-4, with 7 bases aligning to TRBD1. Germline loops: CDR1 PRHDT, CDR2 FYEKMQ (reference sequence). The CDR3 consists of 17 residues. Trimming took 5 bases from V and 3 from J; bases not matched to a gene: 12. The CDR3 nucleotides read TGTGCCAGCAGCCTCAGGGGGGGCGAAGAAGCTAATGAAAAACTGTTTTTT. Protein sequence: CASSLRGGEEANEKLFF.

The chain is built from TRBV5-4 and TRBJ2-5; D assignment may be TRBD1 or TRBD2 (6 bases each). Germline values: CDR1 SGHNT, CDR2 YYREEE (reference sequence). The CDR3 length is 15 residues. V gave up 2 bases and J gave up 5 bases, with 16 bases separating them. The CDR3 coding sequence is TGTGCCAGCAGCTTTGAGGGGGGAACCGCGGAGACCCAGTACTTC. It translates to CASSFEGGTAETQYF.

The DNA for the CDR3 is TGCGCCAGCAGCCAGTATTCTTCCTCGGGACAAAGCAATCAGCCCCAGCATTTT. Translated: CASSQYSSSGQSNQPQHF. The rearrangement links TRBV4-3 to TRBJ1-5, with a possible D match to TRBD1 (6 bases). The germline V and J ends were trimmed by 3 bases and 1 base, with 19 bases remaining between them. The length of the CDR3 is 18 residues. CDR1 LGHNA and CDR2 YSLEER come from the germline V gene.

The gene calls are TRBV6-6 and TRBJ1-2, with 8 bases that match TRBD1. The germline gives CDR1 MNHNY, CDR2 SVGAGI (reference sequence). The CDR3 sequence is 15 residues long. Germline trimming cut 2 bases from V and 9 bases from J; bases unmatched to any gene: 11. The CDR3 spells CASSYSPTGGDSYTF. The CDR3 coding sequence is TGTGCCAGCAGTTACAGCCCAACAGGGGGGGATAGCTACACCTTC.

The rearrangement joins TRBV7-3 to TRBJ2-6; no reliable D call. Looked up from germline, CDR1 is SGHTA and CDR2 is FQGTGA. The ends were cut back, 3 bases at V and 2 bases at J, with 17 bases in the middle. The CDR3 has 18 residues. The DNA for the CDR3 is TGTGCCAGCAGCTTTACTCAGCTTTCCCGAACTGGGGCCAACGTCCTGACTTTC. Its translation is CASSFTQLSRTGANVLTF.

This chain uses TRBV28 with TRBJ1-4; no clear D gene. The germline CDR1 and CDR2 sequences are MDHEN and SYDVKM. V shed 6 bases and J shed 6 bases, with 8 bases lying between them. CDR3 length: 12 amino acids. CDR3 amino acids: CASRQADEKLFF. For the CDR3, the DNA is TGTGCCAGCAGGCAGGCTGATGAAAAACTGTTTTTT. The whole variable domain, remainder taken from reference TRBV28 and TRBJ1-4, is DVKVTQSSRYLVKRTGEKVFLECVQDMDHENMFWYRQDPGLGLRLIYFSYDVKMKEKGDIPEGYSVSREKKERFSLILESASTNQTSMYLCASRQADEKLFFGSGTQLSVL.

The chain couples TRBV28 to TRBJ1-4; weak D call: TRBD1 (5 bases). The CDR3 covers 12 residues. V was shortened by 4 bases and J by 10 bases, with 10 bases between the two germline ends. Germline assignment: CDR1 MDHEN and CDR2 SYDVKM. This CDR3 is CASSSPQAKLFF. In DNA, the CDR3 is TGTGCCAGCAGTTCTCCACAGGCAAAACTGTTTTTT.

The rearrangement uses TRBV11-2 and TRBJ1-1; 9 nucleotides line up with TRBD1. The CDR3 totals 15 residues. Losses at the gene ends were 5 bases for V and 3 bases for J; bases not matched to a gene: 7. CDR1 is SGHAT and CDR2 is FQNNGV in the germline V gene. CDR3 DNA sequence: TGTGCCAGCAGCGCCGGGACAGGGATCGACACTGAAGCTTTCTTT. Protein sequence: CASSAGTGIDTEAFF.

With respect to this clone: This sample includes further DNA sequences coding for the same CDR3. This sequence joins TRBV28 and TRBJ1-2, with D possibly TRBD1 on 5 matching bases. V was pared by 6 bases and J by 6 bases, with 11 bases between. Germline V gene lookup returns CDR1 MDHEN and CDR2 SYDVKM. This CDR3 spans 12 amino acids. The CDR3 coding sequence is TGTGCCAGCAGCATTCCGGGGGATGGCTACACCTTC. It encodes CASSIPGDGYTF.

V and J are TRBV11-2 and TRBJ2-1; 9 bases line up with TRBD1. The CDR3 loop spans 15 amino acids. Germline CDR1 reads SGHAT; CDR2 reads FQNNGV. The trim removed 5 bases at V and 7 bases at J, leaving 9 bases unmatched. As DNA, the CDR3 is TGTGCCAGCAGCCCGACCGGCGGACAGGGGAATGAGCAGTTCTTC. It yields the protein CASSPTGGQGNEQFF.

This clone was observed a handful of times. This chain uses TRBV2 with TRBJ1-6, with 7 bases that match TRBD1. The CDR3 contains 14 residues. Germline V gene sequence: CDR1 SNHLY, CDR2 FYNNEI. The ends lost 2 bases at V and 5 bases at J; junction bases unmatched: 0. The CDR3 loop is CASSERGHNSPLHF. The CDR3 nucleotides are TGTGCCAGCAGTGAAAGGGGGCATAATTCACCCCTCCACTTT.

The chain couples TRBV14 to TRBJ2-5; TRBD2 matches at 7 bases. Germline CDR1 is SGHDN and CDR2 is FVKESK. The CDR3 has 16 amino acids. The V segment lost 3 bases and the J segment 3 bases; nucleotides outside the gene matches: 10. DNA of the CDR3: TGTGCCAGCAGCCATTTTAGCGGGCCGGGGGAAGAGACCCAGTACTTC. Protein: CASSHFSGPGEETQYF.